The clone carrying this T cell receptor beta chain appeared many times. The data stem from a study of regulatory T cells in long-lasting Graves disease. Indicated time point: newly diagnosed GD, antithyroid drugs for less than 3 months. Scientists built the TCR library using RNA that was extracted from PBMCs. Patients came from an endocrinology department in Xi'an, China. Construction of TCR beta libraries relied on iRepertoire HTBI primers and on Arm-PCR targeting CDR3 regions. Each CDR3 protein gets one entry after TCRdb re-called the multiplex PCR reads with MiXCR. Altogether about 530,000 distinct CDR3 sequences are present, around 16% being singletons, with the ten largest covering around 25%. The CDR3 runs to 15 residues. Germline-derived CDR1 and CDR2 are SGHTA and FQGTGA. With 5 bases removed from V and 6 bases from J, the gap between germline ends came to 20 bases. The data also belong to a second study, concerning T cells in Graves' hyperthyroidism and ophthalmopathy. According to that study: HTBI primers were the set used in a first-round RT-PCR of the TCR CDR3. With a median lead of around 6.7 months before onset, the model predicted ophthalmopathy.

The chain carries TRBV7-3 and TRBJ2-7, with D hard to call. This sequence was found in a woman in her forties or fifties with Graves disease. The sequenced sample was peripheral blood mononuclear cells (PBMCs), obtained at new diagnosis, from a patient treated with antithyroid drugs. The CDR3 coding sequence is TGTGCCAGCAGCCCCGGAAGAACCTCACCTACCGAGCAGTACTTC. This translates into CASSPGRTSPTEQYF. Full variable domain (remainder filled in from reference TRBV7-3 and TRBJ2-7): GAGVSQTPSNKVTEKGKYVELRCDPISGHTALYWYRQSLGQGPEFLIYFQGTGAADDSGLPNDRFFAVRPEGSVSTLKIQRTERGDSAVYLCASSPGRTSPTEQYFGPGTRLTVT.